The 20 T cell receptor beta chains below come from one sample, sequenced in a study of blood T cell repertoires in COVID-19. Measured with immunoSEQ multiplex PCR; TCRdb has only the in-frame clones, and not every one. There are some 250,000 clones in the sample; approximately 83% occur only once, and more than 2.5% lies in the top ten. The sample comprised peripheral blood. The receptors derive from a young woman who had recovered from COVID-19.

This clone appeared a few times. The chain employs TRBV19 and TRBJ1-4; D is perhaps TRBD1 (6 bases). CDR1 is LNHDA, CDR2 SQIVND, per germline (reference sequence). CDR3 length equals 14 residues. The V and J ends lost 5 bases and 5 bases respectively, with 12 bases between them. The CDR3 sequence: CASSSRQVNEKLFF. CDR3 DNA: TGTGCCAGTAGTTCACGACAGGTGAATGAAAAACTGTTTTTT.

The chain uses TRBV4-2 and TRBJ2-3, with 9 bases identical to TRBD2. The J segment lost 3 bases and the V segment lost 2 bases, leaving 6 bases of the junction unmatched. The germline V gene encodes CDR1 LGHNA and CDR2 YNFKEQ. The CDR3 loop spans 16 amino acids. CDR3 sequence reads: CASSQYPSGETDTQYF. The CDR3 DNA reads as TGTGCCAGCAGCCAATATCCTAGCGGGGAGACAGATACGCAGTATTTT.

V usage is TRBV5-8 and J usage is TRBJ1-4, with TRBD1 matching over 11 bases. Germline V gene data show CDR1 as SGHTS and CDR2 as YDEGEE. The ends lost 4 bases at V and 7 bases at J; junction bases unmatched: 6. CDR3 length: 15 amino acids. The DNA of the CDR3 is TGTGCCAGCAGCGGAGGACAGGGGGCGGGTGAAAAACTGTTTTTT. Its translation is CASSGGQGAGEKLFF.

The sample holds a few counts of this clone. The identical CDR3 is also encoded by other nucleotide sequences in the sample. The genes are TRBV18 and TRBJ1-1, with 7 bases lining up with TRBD1. Germline loops: CDR1 KGHSH, CDR2 LQKENI. The ends lost 4 bases at V and 5 bases at J; junction bases unmatched: 4. The CDR3 has 13 residues. The CDR3 bases are TGTGCCAGCTCACAGGGGGCAAGAACTGAAGCTTTCTTT. This translates into CASSQGARTEAFF.

The J gene is TRBJ1-1, the V gene TRBV6-5; no reliable D call. The CDR3 has 15 residues. V was cut by 0 bases and J by 2 bases, with 10 bases left in between. From germline, CDR1 is MNHEY and CDR2 SVGAGI. CDR3 in amino acids: CASSYSRVGNTEAFF. For the CDR3, the DNA is TGTGCCAGCAGTTACTCGAGGGTAGGAAACACTGAAGCTTTCTTT.

Concerning this clone: Additional DNA sequences in this sample encode the identical CDR3. The chain is built from TRBV9 and TRBJ2-7; 7 nucleotides align to TRBD1. CDR1 and CDR2 from the germline V gene are SGDLS and YYNGEE. With 0 bases clipped from V and 2 bases from J, the junction kept 2 bases outside the gene matches. The CDR3 consists of 14 residues. The CDR3 sequence is CASSVGTGTYEQYF. The CDR3 DNA is TGTGCCAGCAGCGTAGGGACAGGTACCTACGAGCAGTACTTC.

V and J are TRBV7-3 and TRBJ1-1; TRBD1 is a possible D gene (5 bases). Germline-derived CDR1 and CDR2 are SGHTA and FQGTGA. The V end was cut by 3 bases, the J end by 3 bases, with 8 bases between. The CDR3 totals 13 residues. CDR3 region: CASSFAGDTEAFF. Here the CDR3 DNA reads TGTGCCAGCAGCTTTGCGGGGGACACTGAAGCTTTCTTT. Supplemented by reference TRBV7-3 and TRBJ1-1, the full variable domain reads GAGVSQTPSNKVTEKGKYVELRCDPISGHTALYWYRQSLGQGPEFLIYFQGTGAADDSGLPNDRFFAVRPEGSVSTLKIQRTERGDSAVYLCASSFAGDTEAFFGQGTRLTVV.

The chain is built from TRBV20-1 and TRBJ1-1; D gene uncertain. Germline CDR1 and CDR2: DFQATT and SNEGSKA (reference sequence). The CDR3 sequence is 14 residues long. V was pared by 3 bases and J by 0 bases, with 11 bases between. The CDR3 loop reads CSASFEGLNTEAFF. The CDR3 region has the DNA TGCAGTGCTAGTTTCGAGGGATTGAACACTGAAGCTTTCTTT.

The genes are TRBV2 and TRBJ2-1; D is undetermined. Trimming stripped 6 bases from V and 6 bases from J, with 21 bases between. Germline-derived CDR1 and CDR2 are SNHLY and FYNNEI. There are 16 residues in the CDR3. CDR3 sequence reads: CASSESPNPLLNEQFF. The CDR3 nucleotides are TGTGCCAGCAGCGAATCCCCAAACCCGCTACTCAATGAGCAGTTCTTC.

Here the CDR3 DNA reads TGTGCCAGCAGCTCCCTCCCCGCTAGTCCTCCCTACTTC. Amino acid sequence: CASSSLPASPPYF. The rearrangement joins TRBV2 to TRBJ2-7; no clear D gene. Trimming took 6 bases from V and 13 from J, leaving 22 bases between them. This CDR3 has 13 amino acids. CDR1 is SNHLY, CDR2 FYNNEI, per germline.

The genes are TRBV5-4 and TRBJ1-1, with 10 bases lining up with TRBD1. Germline V lookup: CDR1 SGHNT, CDR2 YYREEE (reference sequence). V was clipped by 4 bases and J by 3 bases; unmatched bases: 6. This CDR3 comprises 15 residues. This CDR3 reads CASSPGQGGYTEAFF. Written as DNA, the CDR3 is TGTGCCAGCAGCCCCGGACAGGGGGGATACACTGAAGCTTTCTTT.

The V and J genes are TRBV6-5 and TRBJ1-4; D uncertain. The V gene lost 5 bases and the J gene lost 3 bases, with 13 bases spanning the gap. Per germline, CDR1 MNHEY and CDR2 SVGAGI. The CDR3 runs to 15 residues. The CDR3 is CASSRKSAANEKLFF. CDR3 sequence (DNA): TGTGCCAGCAGTCGCAAGTCGGCGGCTAATGAAAAACTGTTTTTT.

J is TRBJ1-5 and V is TRBV5-6, with 8 bases lining up with TRBD1. This CDR3 spans 14 amino acids. Germline lookup yields CDR1 SGHDT and CDR2 YYEEEE. With V trimmed by 2 bases and J by 7 bases, 5 bases remained unmatched. The CDR3 DNA follows: TGTGCCAGCAGCTTAGGACAGGGAAAACAGCCCCAGCATTTT. This encodes CASSLGQGKQPQHF.

The chain is built from TRBV29-1 and TRBJ2-5, with D unclear. The CDR3 extends over 11 amino acids. Trimming removed 4 bases at V and 5 bases at J, with 8 bases between. CDR1 and CDR2 (germline): SQVTM, ANQGSEA. The CDR3 region is CSVVQWETQYF. The CDR3 nucleotides are TGCAGCGTTGTACAGTGGGAGACCCAGTACTTC.

In this sample, this clone turned up once. The chain couples TRBV28 to TRBJ1-1, with a possible D match to TRBD1 (6 bases). With 8 bases removed from V and 8 bases from J, the gap between germline ends came to 15 bases. Per the germline V gene, CDR1 is MDHEN and CDR2 is SYDVKM. CDR3 size: 12 residues. The CDR3, as DNA: TGTGCCAGCGGGGTACAGGGACCCGAAGCTTTCTTT. This translates into CASGVQGPEAFF.

This chain joins TRBV6-5 and TRBJ2-2; D is undetermined. The CDR3 consists of 13 residues. Germline V gene lookup returns CDR1 MNHEY and CDR2 SVGAGI. V gave up 10 bases and J gave up 0 bases, with 9 bases separating them. The CDR3 loop reads CATGSTNTGELFF. The DNA of the CDR3 is TGTGCCACCGGTAGTACGAACACCGGGGAGCTGTTTTTT.

This sequence joins TRBV13 and TRBJ2-3, with 7 nucleotides matching TRBD2. V was clipped by 4 bases and J by 10 bases; unmatched bases: 11. The CDR3 has 14 residues. Germline CDR1 is PRHDT and CDR2 is FYEKMQ (reference sequence). The CDR3 protein is CASSSGGGGPPQYF. CDR3 bases: TGTGCCAGCAGCTCCGGCGGGGGAGGCCCACCGCAGTATTTT.

V and J are TRBV30 and TRBJ1-5, with a tentative D call TRBD1 (5 bases). Trimming stripped 2 bases from V and 5 bases from J, with 19 bases between. Germline V CDR1 and CDR2: GTSNPN, SVGIG (reference sequence). This CDR3 is built from 16 residues. The CDR3 DNA reads TGTGCCTGGAGTCCGGGACCACTAGCATTGGATCAGCCCCAGCATTTT. Amino acids: CAWSPGPLALDQPQHF.

This clone was seen a handful of times. The chain combines TRBV12-5 with TRBJ1-1; maybe TRBD1 (6 bases). CDR3 length: 16 amino acids. From germline, CDR1 is LGHNT and CDR2 FRNRAP. The V and J ends lost 0 bases and 7 bases respectively, with 18 bases between them. The CDR3, as DNA: TGTGCTAGTGGTTTGGTACTAGGTCAGGGGAGGGTTGAAGCTTTCTTT. Amino acid sequence: CASGLVLGQGRVEAFF.

In nucleotides, the CDR3 is TGTGCCAGCAGTGAAAATATCCTGAACAGAAACACCATATATTTT. Translating gives CASSENILNRNTIYF. The chain combines TRBV25-1 with TRBJ1-3; D remains unclear. The germline V gene has CDR1 MGHDK and CDR2 SYGVNS. This CDR3 has 15 amino acids. Trimming removed 2 bases at V and 5 bases at J, with 13 bases between.